This entry lists 7 T cell receptor beta chains sequenced from one sample in a study of radiotherapy plus CTLA-4 blockade in lung cancer. Profiling relied on immunoSEQ multiplex PCR, and the TCRdb table lists in-frame clones only, not all of them. The profile covers tens of thousands of clones, with around four fifths appearing a single time and approximately 4.8% taken by the ten largest. The source was peripheral blood, collected from a patient treated with radiotherapy plus ipilimumab. These receptors originate from a human donor with non-small cell lung cancer whose response to radiotherapy plus ipilimumab could not be evaluated.

The chain employs TRBV7-2 and TRBJ2-5, with TRBD2 as a possible D gene (6 bases). This CDR3 contains 12 residues. Trimming pared 5 bases from V and 7 bases from J, leaving 11 bases between. Per the germline V gene, CDR1 is SGHTA and CDR2 is FQGNSA. The CDR3 DNA sequence: TGTGCCAGCAGCGGGGTCGGGGGGACCCAGTACTTC. Its protein is CASSGVGGTQYF.

The CDR3 nucleotides read TGTGCCAGCAGCTCTAGACAGAGCAATCAGCCCCAGCATTTT. Amino acid sequence: CASSSRQSNQPQHF. The chain is built from TRBV27 and TRBJ1-5; D is possibly TRBD1 (5 bases). The CDR3 length is 14 residues. The germline V and J ends were trimmed by 6 bases and 1 base, with 10 bases remaining between them. Germline V lookup: CDR1 MNHEY, CDR2 SMNVEV (reference sequence).

This rearrangement joins TRBV4-3 to TRBJ2-7; D remains unclear. Trimming removed 0 bases at V and 3 bases at J, with 15 bases between. The germline CDR1 and CDR2 sequences are LGHNA and YSLEER. The CDR3 extends over 16 amino acids. DNA for the CDR3: TGCGCCAGCAGCCAAGATCGAGACACCCTGTTCTACGAGCAGTACTTC. Protein product: CASSQDRDTLFYEQYF.

J is TRBJ1-1 and V is TRBV30; 10 bases are a match to TRBD1. The length of the CDR3 is 12 residues. V lost 1 base and J lost 10; bases outside the gene matches: 3. The germline CDR1 and CDR2 sequences are GTSNPN and SVGIG (reference sequence). This chain's CDR3 is CAWSAGQGGAFF. The CDR3 nucleotides read TGTGCCTGGAGTGCAGGACAGGGGGGAGCTTTCTTT.

The chain is built from TRBV6-1 and TRBJ1-4; no clear D gene. The CDR3 totals 15 residues. The V and J ends lost 5 bases and 8 bases respectively, with 18 bases between them. CDR1 is MNHNS, CDR2 SASEGT, per germline. The chain's CDR3 is CASSISPYAKEKLFF. In DNA, the CDR3 is TGTGCCAGCAGTATATCACCATATGCGAAAGAAAAACTGTTTTTT.

This clone appeared a single time. The rearrangement joins TRBV9 to TRBJ2-1, with D unclear. V was cut by 0 bases and J by 6 bases, with 16 bases left in between. The CDR3 is 16 residues long. Germline assignment: CDR1 SGDLS and CDR2 YYNGEE. The CDR3 region has the DNA TGTGCCAGCAGCGTAGGGGTCCTTCACGGAGCCAATGAGCAGTTCTTC. It codes for CASSVGVLHGANEQFF.

This clone has more than one count but fewer than ten. The rearrangement joins TRBV14 to TRBJ2-6; 10 bases map to TRBD1. Per the germline V gene, CDR1 is SGHDN and CDR2 is FVKESK. CDR3 length: 17 residues. V shed 4 bases, J shed 2 bases, and the junction held 5 bases outside the gene matches. In nucleotides, the CDR3 is TGTGCCAGCAGCCCCTTGACAGGGGGCACTGGGGCCAACGTCCTGACTTTC. It is translated as CASSPLTGGTGANVLTF.